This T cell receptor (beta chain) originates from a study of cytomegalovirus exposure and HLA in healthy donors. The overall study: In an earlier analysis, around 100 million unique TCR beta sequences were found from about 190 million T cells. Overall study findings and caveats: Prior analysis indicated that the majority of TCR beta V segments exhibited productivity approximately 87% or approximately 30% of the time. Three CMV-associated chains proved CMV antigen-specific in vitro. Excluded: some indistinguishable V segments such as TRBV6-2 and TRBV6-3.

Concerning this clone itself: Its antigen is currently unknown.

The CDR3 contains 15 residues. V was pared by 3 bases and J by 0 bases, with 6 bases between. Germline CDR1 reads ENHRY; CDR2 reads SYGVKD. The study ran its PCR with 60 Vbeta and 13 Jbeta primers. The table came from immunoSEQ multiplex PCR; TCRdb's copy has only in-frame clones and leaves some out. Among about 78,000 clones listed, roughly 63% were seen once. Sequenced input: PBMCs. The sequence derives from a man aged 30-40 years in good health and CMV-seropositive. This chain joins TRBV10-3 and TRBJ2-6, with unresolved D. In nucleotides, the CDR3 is TGTGCCATCAGTGACAGAAACTCTGGGGCCAACGTCCTGACTTTC. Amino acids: CAISDRNSGANVLTF.